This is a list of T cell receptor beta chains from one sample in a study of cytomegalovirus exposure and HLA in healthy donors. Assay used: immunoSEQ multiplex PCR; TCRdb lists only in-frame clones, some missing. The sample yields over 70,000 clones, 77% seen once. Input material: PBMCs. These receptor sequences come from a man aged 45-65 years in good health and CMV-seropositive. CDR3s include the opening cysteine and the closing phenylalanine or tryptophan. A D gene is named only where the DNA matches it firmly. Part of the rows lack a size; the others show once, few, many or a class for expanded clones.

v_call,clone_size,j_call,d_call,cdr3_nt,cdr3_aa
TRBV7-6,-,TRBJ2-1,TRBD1,TGTGCCAGCAGCCGAAAAGGGACAGGGGGAGGCAATGAGCAGTTCTTC,CASSRKGTGGGNEQFF
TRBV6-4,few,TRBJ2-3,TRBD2,TGTGCCAGCAGTTACTTAGCGGGAGGCACAGATACGCAGTATTTT,CASSYLAGGTDTQYF
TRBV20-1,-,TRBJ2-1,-,TGCAGTGCTAAACTAAATGAGCAGTTCTTC,CSAKLNEQFF
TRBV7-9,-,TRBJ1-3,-,TGTGCCAGCAGCTTAGCTCCATCAGAATCAGCTGGAAACACCATATATTTT,CASSLAPSESAGNTIYF
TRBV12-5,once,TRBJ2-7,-,TGTGCTAGTGGTTCAGGAACGGGAGAGCGGAACGAGCAGTACTTC,CASGSGTGERNEQYF
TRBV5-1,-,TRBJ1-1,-,TGCGCCAGCAGCTTAGGGGGGGTAAACACTGAAGCTTTCTTT,CASSLGGVNTEAFF
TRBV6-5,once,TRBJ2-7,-,TGTGCCAGCGGGAGACCCGCCTACGAGCAGTACTTC,CASGRPAYEQYF
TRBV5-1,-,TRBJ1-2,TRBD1,TGCGCCAGCAGCTTGGGTCCCTCACAGGGGAGCGGCTATGGCTACACCTTC,CASSLGPSQGSGYGYTF
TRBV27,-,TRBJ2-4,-,TGTGCCAGCAGTGCCTCCGGGACACCTAGAGCCAAAAACAGTCAGTACTTC,CASSASGTPRAKNSQYF
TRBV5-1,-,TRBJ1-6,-,TGCGCCAGCAGCTTGGTCTCTCAACAGGGTAATTCACCCCTCCACTTT,CASSLVSQQGNSPLHF
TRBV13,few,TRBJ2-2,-,TGTGCCAGCAGCCTAATGACCGGGACCGGGGAGCTGTTTTTT,CASSLMTGTGELFF
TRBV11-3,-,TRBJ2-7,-,TGTGCCAGCAGCTTATATCAGGGGACCTACGAGCAGTACTTC,CASSLYQGTYEQYF
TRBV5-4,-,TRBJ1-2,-,TGTGCCAGCGGAGACCAGGGTATAGGCGGCTACACCTTC,CASGDQGIGGYTF
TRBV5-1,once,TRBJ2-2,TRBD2,TGCGCCAGCAGCTTACGGACTAGCGGGGGGACAGTCGGGGAGCTGTTTTTT,CASSLRTSGGTVGELFF
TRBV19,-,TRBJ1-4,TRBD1,TGTGCCAGTAGTATGACAGGGGCATCCAATGAAAAACTGTTTTTT,CASSMTGASNEKLFF
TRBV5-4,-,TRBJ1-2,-,TGTGCCAGCAGCTTGGGGGGTGGCTCAGGAATTTCGGCGGGGTATGGCTACACCTTC,CASSLGGGSGISAGYGYTF
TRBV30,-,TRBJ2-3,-,TGTGCCTGGAGGGGAACAGGGTCAGATACGCAGTATTTT,CAWRGTGSDTQYF
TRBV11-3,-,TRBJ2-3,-,TGTGCCAGCAGCTTAGTATATTGGACTACTAGCACAGATACGCAGTATTTT,CASSLVYWTTSTDTQYF
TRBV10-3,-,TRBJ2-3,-,TGTGCCATCAGTGCCCCGGGCACAGATACGCAGTATTTT,CAISAPGTDTQYF
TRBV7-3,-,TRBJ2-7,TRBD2,TGTGCCAGCAGCATCATGGGCGGGAGTCAAAACGAGCAGTACTTC,CASSIMGGSQNEQYF